Below, 5 T cell receptor beta chains from the same sample are listed, as sequenced in a study of T cells in Graves' hyperthyroidism and ophthalmopathy. Researchers amplified the TCR beta CDR3 regions from RNA transcripts. The HTBI set primed first-round TCR CDR3 RT-PCR. TCRdb re-analysed the multiplex PCR reads in MiXCR, keeping a single row per CDR3 protein. The table records about 400,000 distinct CDR3 sequences, 14% to 15% of them present only once. The sample taken for sequencing was blood. These receptors all stem from a woman aged 25 to 45 with Graves' hyperthyroidism.

This clonotype was found many times. The genes are TRBV12-3 or TRBV12-4 and TRBJ2-5, with a possible D match to TRBD2 (7 bases). V was cut by 4 bases and J by 5 bases, with 14 bases left in between. The CDR3 loop spans 14 amino acids. Written as DNA, the CDR3 is TGTGCCAGCAGTTGGCGGGGGCATGAGGAGACCCAGTACTTC. Translation: CASSWRGHEETQYF.

The CDR3 here is CASSVASGQGPGIGNIQYF. CDR3 sequence (DNA): TGTGCCAGCAGCGTAGCTAGTGGACAGGGGCCGGGGATCGGAAACATTCAGTACTTC. The chain recombines TRBV9 with TRBJ2-4, with 9 positions matching TRBD1. The CDR3 contains 19 residues. The germline CDR1 and CDR2 sequences are SGDLS and YYNGEE. V shed 0 bases, J shed 6 bases, and the junction held 16 bases outside the gene matches.

The V gene is TRBV9, the J gene TRBJ2-5, with D perhaps TRBD1 (8 bases). The V and J ends lost 0 bases and 2 bases respectively, with 14 bases between them. This CDR3 spans 16 amino acids. CDR1 is SGDLS, CDR2 YYNGEE, per germline. In DNA form, the CDR3 reads TGTGCCAGCAGCGTAGGAAGCGGGACAGGACAAGAGACCCAGTACTTC. Its protein product is CASSVGSGTGQETQYF.

The rearrangement uses TRBV9 and TRBJ1-1; 8 nucleotides agree with TRBD1. CDR3 length: 16 residues. The V segment lost 3 bases and the J segment 2 bases; nucleotides outside the gene matches: 9. The germline V gene encodes CDR1 SGDLS and CDR2 YYNGEE. The CDR3 nucleotides read TGTGCCAGCAGCGCGTCCGGGACAGGACTTAACACTGAAGCTTTCTTT. The encoded protein is CASSASGTGLNTEAFF.

This clonotype was recorded many times. This sequence joins TRBV3-1 and TRBJ1-4; D is possibly TRBD1 (5 bases). The CDR3 loop spans 12 amino acids. Trimming pared 7 bases from V and 11 bases from J, leaving 14 bases between. CDR1 LGHDT and CDR2 YNNKEL come from the germline V gene (reference sequence). The CDR3 loop reads CASTGTRGKLFF. CDR3 DNA: TGTGCCAGCACCGGGACCCGCGGGAAACTGTTTTTT. Using reference TRBV3-1 and TRBJ1-4 for the parts outside the CDR3, the full variable domain is DTAVSQTPKYLVTQMGNDKSIKCEQNLGHDTMYWYKQDSKKFLKIMFSYNNKELIINETVPNRFSPKSPDKAHLNLHINSLELGDSAVYFCASTGTRGKLFFGSGTQLSVL.